A single sample is the source of the 21 T cell receptor beta chains below, sequenced in a study of T cell changes during pregnancy in multiple sclerosis (dated by TCRdb to about 2019). The library came from the immunoSEQ multiplex PCR assay. As stored in TCRdb, this immuneACCESS dataset retains in-frame rearrangements with V and J assigned. A fraction of the clones does not appear; measured against another copy, unresolved V genes explain less than half of the discrepancy, and the remainder lacks a known reason. This sample holds roughly 39,000 clones; approximately 90% were observed only once. The top ten hold roughly 0.72% of the sample. Sequences were derived from CD4+ T cells from peripheral blood mononuclear cells, sampled before pregnancy. Receptors were obtained from a female donor with multiple sclerosis, enrolled in a pregnancy study.

The chain links TRBV28 to TRBJ1-5, with TRBD1 matching over 8 bases. Germline CDR1 and CDR2: MDHEN and SYDVKM. This CDR3 is 12 amino acids long. V gave up 9 bases and J gave up 5 bases; unmatched junction bases: 3. In DNA form, the CDR3 reads TGTGCCAGTCAGACAGGGGATCAGCCCCAGCATTTT. Translated, it gives CASQTGDQPQHF.

The chain recombines TRBV19 with TRBJ2-1; 11 positions match TRBD1. The CDR3 is made up of 16 amino acids. V lost 7 bases to trimming and J lost 9 bases; unmatched junction nucleotides: 14. CDR1 and CDR2 from the germline V gene are LNHDA and SQIVND (reference sequence). The CDR3 is CASNPSGTGGIGEQFF. In DNA, the CDR3 is TGTGCCAGTAACCCCTCTGGGACAGGGGGAATTGGTGAGCAGTTCTTC.

CDR3 loop: CATLAVPDTQYF. The CDR3 DNA is TGTGCTACCCTAGCGGTCCCGGATACGCAGTATTTT. V is TRBV7-7 and J is TRBJ2-3, with 7 positions matching TRBD2. This CDR3 contains 12 residues. Germline values: CDR1 SSHAT, CDR2 FNYEAQ (reference sequence). Filled out from reference TRBV7-7 and TRBJ2-3, the complete variable domain reads GAGVSQSPRYKVTKRGQDVTLRCDPISSHATLYWYQQALGQGPEFLTYFNYEAQPDKSGLPSDRFSAERPEGSISTLTIQRTEQRDSAMYRCATLAVPDTQYFGPGTRLTVL.

V is TRBV5-4 and J is TRBJ2-1, with 12 bases fitting TRBD2. J was trimmed by 10 bases and V by 3 bases; bases with no gene match: 8. The germline V gene encodes CDR1 SGHNT and CDR2 YYREEE (reference sequence). The CDR3 extends over 15 amino acids. This CDR3 reads CASSYRLAGDNEQFF. The CDR3 region has the DNA TGTGCCAGCAGCTACAGACTAGCGGGAGATAACGAGCAGTTCTTC. The full variable domain, completed using reference TRBV5-4 and TRBJ2-1, is ETGVTQSPTHLIKTRGQQVTLRCSSQSGHNTVSWYQQALGQGPQFIFQYYREEENGRGNFPPRFSGLQFPNYSSELNVNALELDDSALYLCASSYRLAGDNEQFFGPGTRLTVL.

The sample holds one count of this clone. J is TRBJ2-1 and V is TRBV2; 8 bases are shared with TRBD2. The CDR3 contains 15 residues. Germline CDR1 is SNHLY and CDR2 is FYNNEI. V shed 4 bases and J 0 bases; nucleotides not matched to a gene: 2. The CDR3 sequence is CASSAGRASYNEQFF. The CDR3 nucleotides are TGTGCCAGCAGTGCCGGGAGGGCCTCCTACAATGAGCAGTTCTTC. Based on the CDR3 plus reference TRBV2 and TRBJ2-1, the full variable domain is EPEVTQTPSHQVTQMGQEVILRCVPISNHLYFYWYRQILGQKVEFLVSFYNNEISEKSEIFDDQFSVERPDGSNFTLKIRSTKLEDSAMYFCASSAGRASYNEQFFGPGTRLTVL.

V usage is TRBV5-1 and J usage is TRBJ2-1; 14 bases line up with TRBD2. Germline lookup yields CDR1 SGHRS and CDR2 YFSETQ. This CDR3 region has 17 residues. After removal of 3 bases from V and 0 bases from J, the junction contained 2 bases not matched to a gene. CDR3 sequence: CASSYGTSGSSYNEQFF. Here the CDR3 DNA reads TGCGCCAGCAGCTACGGGACTAGCGGGAGCTCCTACAATGAGCAGTTCTTC.

J is TRBJ2-7 and V is TRBV28; 9 bases map to TRBD2. This CDR3 is built from 14 residues. The trim removed 7 bases at V and 6 bases at J, leaving 10 bases unmatched. Germline-derived CDR1 and CDR2 are MDHEN and SYDVKM. As DNA, the CDR3 is TGTGCCAGCACCCTGGGAGTTAGCGGGAGCGAGCAGTACTTC. It is translated as CASTLGVSGSEQYF.

This clone was detected once. The chain is built from TRBV7-9 and TRBJ2-2; D is uncertain. CDR3 length: 14 residues. Per the germline V gene, CDR1 is SEHNR and CDR2 is FQNEAQ (reference sequence). The ends were cut back, 5 bases at V and 7 bases at J, with 14 bases in the middle. CDR3 coding DNA: TGTGCCAGCAGCCCCTTTTTGGAGAGCGGGGAGCTGTTTTTT. This encodes CASSPFLESGELFF.

This clone has only one observation. This same CDR3 is encoded by further DNA sequences in the sample. The chain uses TRBV18 and TRBJ1-1; TRBD1 matches at 8 bases. The CDR3 is 14 residues long. Trimming cost V 3 bases and J 5 bases; bases outside gene matches: 5. The germline gives CDR1 KGHSH, CDR2 LQKENI. CDR3 in amino acids: CASSPRTGQTEAFF. The CDR3 DNA reads TGTGCCAGCTCACCGCGGACAGGGCAGACTGAAGCTTTCTTT.

The chain is built from TRBV6-5 and TRBJ2-1; 7 bases are a match to TRBD2. V dropped 8 bases and J dropped 7; count of bases not matched to a gene: 8. The CDR3 contains 13 residues. Looked up from germline, CDR1 is MNHEY and CDR2 is SVGAGI. CDR3 DNA: TGTGCCAGCCGGGGAGGGTCAGAGAATGAGCAGTTCTTC. Its protein product is CASRGGSENEQFF.

The chain employs TRBV11-3 and TRBJ1-1, with D possibly TRBD1 on 5 matching bases. V dropped 5 bases and J dropped 1 base, with 11 bases sitting between them. From germline, CDR1 is SGHNT and CDR2 YENEEA. The CDR3 totals 14 residues. In nucleotides, the CDR3 is TGTGCCAGCAGCCTCCAAGGGGAGAACACTGAAGCTTTCTTT. It specifies CASSLQGENTEAFF.

The rearrangement links TRBV18 to TRBJ2-2, with TRBD1 matching 9 bases. The CDR3 runs 16 residues. V trimming: 3 bases; J trimming: 5 bases; junction bases outside the gene matches: 7. Germline V gives CDR1 KGHSH, CDR2 LQKENI. CDR3 DNA sequence: TGTGCCAGCTCACCCCAGGGGACAGGGAGAACCGGGGAGCTGTTTTTT. Residues: CASSPQGTGRTGELFF. The full variable domain, rest sourced from reference TRBV18 and TRBJ2-2, is NAGVMQNPRHLVRRRGQEARLRCSPMKGHSHVYWYRQLPEEGLKFMVYLQKENIIDESGMPKERFSAEFPKEGPSILRIQQVVRGDSAAYFCASSPQGTGRTGELFFGEGSRLTVL.

The CDR3 DNA is TGTGCCAGTAGTATAGGCAGGACTAGCGGCACAGATACGCAGTATTTT. Amino acids: CASSIGRTSGTDTQYF. This chain uses TRBV19 with TRBJ2-3, with 9 positions matching TRBD2. Germline values: CDR1 LNHDA, CDR2 SQIVND (reference sequence). J lost 1 base, V lost 1 base, and 3 bases had no gene match. This CDR3 region has 16 residues.

The CDR3 DNA sequence: TGTGCCAGCAGCTTAACGAGTCGCGAGCAGTACTTC. This codes for CASSLTSREQYF. J is TRBJ2-7 and V is TRBV7-9; D call uncertain. The CDR3 is 12 residues long. V was cut by 2 bases and J by 6 bases, with 8 bases left in between. Germline V gene data show CDR1 as SEHNR and CDR2 as FQNEAQ (reference sequence).

J is TRBJ2-3 and V is TRBV19; TRBD2 matches 8 bases. The CDR3 covers 16 residues. CDR1 is LNHDA and CDR2 is SQIVND in the germline V gene (reference sequence). The junction had 5 bases not matched to a gene; V was cut back by 3 bases and J by 0 bases. The CDR3: CASSILASGSTDTQYF. DNA for the CDR3: TGTGCCAGTAGTATCCTGGCTAGCGGGAGCACAGATACGCAGTATTTT.

DNA of the CDR3: TGCGCCAGCAGCTTGGCTCGTGGGAGCGGGAATATGGGCAATGAGCAGTTCTTC. Its translation is CASSLARGSGNMGNEQFF. This chain connects TRBV5-1 to TRBJ2-1; TRBD2 agrees at 7 bases. CDR1 and CDR2 (germline): SGHRS, YFSETQ. J lost 6 bases, V lost 0 bases, and 15 bases had no gene match. The CDR3 has 18 residues. Filled out from reference TRBV5-1 and TRBJ2-1, the complete variable domain reads KAGVTQTPRYLIKTRGQQVTLSCSPISGHRSVSWYQQTPGQGLQFLFEYFSETQRNKGNFPGRFSGRQFSNSRSEMNVSTLELGDSALYLCASSLARGSGNMGNEQFFGPGTRLTVL.

V and J are TRBV7-3 and TRBJ2-2; no clear D gene. The CDR3 is made up of 14 amino acids. CDR1 and CDR2 (germline): SGHTA, FQGTGA. With 2 bases removed from V and 3 bases from J, the gap between germline ends came to 7 bases. CDR3 sequence (DNA): TGTGCCAGCAGCTTAGGGCAGTACACCGGGGAGCTGTTTTTT. This encodes CASSLGQYTGELFF.

The table lists this clone with a count of one. J is TRBJ2-3 and V is TRBV5-4; D might be TRBD2 (5 bases). Germline V lookup: CDR1 SGHNT, CDR2 YYREEE (reference sequence). CDR3 length: 15 amino acids. V was pared by 4 bases and J by 2 bases, with 14 bases between. The CDR3 DNA is TGTGCCAGCAGCCCCACCGGGGATAACACAGATACGCAGTATTTT. It encodes CASSPTGDNTDTQYF.

This clone was picked up one time. V gene TRBV19 combines with J gene TRBJ2-5, with a possible D match to TRBD2 (5 bases). CDR3 length: 16 amino acids. Trimming pared 0 bases from V and 2 bases from J, leaving 13 bases between. Germline CDR1 LNHDA, CDR2 SQIVND (reference sequence). CDR3 sequence reads: CASSIDLSGAQETQYF. The CDR3, as DNA: TGTGCCAGTAGTATAGATTTGAGCGGAGCTCAAGAGACCCAGTACTTC.

This clone was counted once. The chain has TRBV2 and TRBJ2-5; the match to TRBD1 covers 10 bases. CDR3 length: 14 amino acids. With V trimmed by 6 bases and J by 3 bases, 4 bases remained unmatched. Per germline, CDR1 SNHLY and CDR2 FYNNEI. The CDR3 bases are TGTGCCAGCAGGGACAGGGGGATAAAAGAGACCCAGTACTTC. Translating it yields CASRDRGIKETQYF. The complete variable domain, with remaining parts taken from reference TRBV2 and TRBJ2-5, reads EPEVTQTPSHQVTQMGQEVILRCVPISNHLYFYWYRQILGQKVEFLVSFYNNEISEKSEIFDDQFSVERPDGSNFTLKIRSTKLEDSAMYFCASRDRGIKETQYFGPGTRLLVL.

J is TRBJ2-4 and V is TRBV5-4, with TRBD1 matching 8 bases. There are 17 residues in the CDR3. After removal of 0 bases from V and 6 bases from J, the junction contained 11 bases not matched to a gene. Looked up from germline, CDR1 is SGHNT and CDR2 is YYREEE (reference sequence). CDR3 bases: TGTGCCAGCAGCTTGGAGCCGGCAGGGGGCGGAACAAACATTCAGTACTTC. Translating gives CASSLEPAGGGTNIQYF.